This record concerns one TCR beta chain sequence. This entry comes from a study of T cell repertoires in cytomegalovirus infection. V lost 3 bases to trimming and J lost 4 bases; unmatched junction nucleotides: 5. The V gene's germline CDR1 is MNHEY and CDR2 SMNVEV (reference sequence). The CDR3 sequence is 14 residues long. TCRdb ran MiXCR on the reads and lists one entry per CDR3 protein. Found here are about 530,000 distinct CDR3 sequences, approximately 26% of them singletons; the top ten hold less than 15%. The sequence was collected from a human donor in good health (CMV status not recorded). Some clones in this sample may be carry-over from other donors' samples. Input material: PBMCs. J is TRBJ2-5 and V is TRBV27, with TRBD2 matching over 7 bases. The CDR3 bases are TGTGCCAGCAGTTTCCAGCGGGAAACAGAGACCCAGTACTTC. Its protein product is CASSFQRETETQYF.